These 9 T cell receptor beta chains share one sample of origin, sequenced in a study of cytomegalovirus exposure and HLA in healthy donors. Amplification used 60 Vbeta primers and 13 Jbeta primers. Here immunoSEQ multiplex PCR was the method, and the copy in TCRdb shows in-frame clones only, minus some. The table includes about 120,000 clones, more than 60% detected once. Specimen: PBMCs. The source of these receptors is a middle-aged woman in good health and CMV-seronegative.

The CDR3 DNA is TGTGCCAGCAGCCCCCACACAGATACGCAGTATTTT. Residues: CASSPHTDTQYF. The V and J genes are TRBV7-9 and TRBJ2-3; the D is unclear. Trimming shortened V by 5 bases and J by 2 bases, and 5 bases separated the two germline ends. This CDR3 is built from 12 residues. CDR1 SEHNR and CDR2 FQNEAQ come from the germline V gene (reference sequence).

The chain carries TRBV7-2 and TRBJ1-4; 8 bases match TRBD1. This CDR3 is built from 16 residues. With 1 base clipped from V and 11 bases from J, the junction kept 12 bases outside the gene matches. Germline V lookup: CDR1 SGHTA, CDR2 FQGNSA. In nucleotides, the CDR3 is TGTGCCAGCAGCTTAGGCCCCCTCTCGACAGGGGATAAACTGTTTTTT. Translated: CASSLGPLSTGDKLFF. Based on the CDR3 plus reference TRBV7-2 and TRBJ1-4, the full variable domain is GAGVSQSPSNKVTEKGKDVELRCDPISGHTALYWYRQSLGQGLEFLIYFQGNSAPDKSGLPSDRFSAERTGGSVSTLTIQRTQQEDSAVYLCASSLGPLSTGDKLFFGSGTQLSVL.

The rearrangement links TRBV7-8 to TRBJ1-4, with D possibly matching TRBD1 (5 bases). V was trimmed by 5 bases and J by 5 bases, leaving 15 bases between them. The CDR3 is 15 residues long. Germline V gene lookup returns CDR1 SGHVS and CDR2 FQNEAQ. This chain's CDR3 is CASSPLVAGNEKLFF. In nucleotides, the CDR3 is TGTGCCAGCAGCCCCCTTGTGGCAGGGAATGAAAAACTGTTTTTT.

The chain is built from TRBV5-1 and TRBJ2-1; possible D gene TRBD2, 6 bases. Trimming stripped 0 bases from V and 6 bases from J, with 22 bases between. The V gene's germline CDR1 is SGHRS and CDR2 YFSETQ. This CDR3 comprises 18 residues. The CDR3 DNA reads TGCGCCAGCAGCTTGGAAGTCTTAATGGGTGCCGGGGGCAATGAGCAGTTCTTC. Encoded protein: CASSLEVLMGAGGNEQFF.

The V call is TRBV19, the J call TRBJ2-1; 11 bases are shared with TRBD2. This CDR3 has 17 amino acids. CDR1 is LNHDA and CDR2 is SQIVND in the germline V gene (reference sequence). V gave up 6 bases and J gave up 9 bases; unmatched junction bases: 16. The DNA for the CDR3 is TGTGCCAGTAGCAGCCCCGGGACTAGCGGACCACAGGGTGAGCAGTTCTTC. As protein: CASSSPGTSGPQGEQFF.

The chain links TRBV9 to TRBJ2-2, with 11 bases fitting TRBD2. V trimming: 1 base; J trimming: 4 bases; junction bases outside the gene matches: 3. The germline gives CDR1 SGDLS, CDR2 YYNGEE. The CDR3 is 16 residues long. The DNA of the CDR3 is TGTGCCAGCAGCGTATTAGCGGGAGGGGTCACCGGGGAGCTGTTTTTT. This gives the protein CASSVLAGGVTGELFF.

Comment on this clone: Germline is not matched at one junction end, which may reflect a read error. Other DNA sequences in the same sample also yield this CDR3. The chain carries TRBV6-6 and TRBJ1-5; D is possibly TRBD1 (6 bases). Germline V gene data show CDR1 as MNHNY and CDR2 as SVGAGI (reference sequence). The CDR3 covers 13 residues. The CDR3 DNA follows: TGCGCCAGCAGCGCAGGGGACGCCGTGGCCCAGCATTTT. It translates to CASSAGDAVAQHF.

This sequence joins TRBV4-3 and TRBJ1-1; possible D gene TRBD1, 5 bases. V was pared by 1 base and J by 6 bases, with 12 bases between. Germline values: CDR1 LGHNA, CDR2 YSLEER. This CDR3 is built from 14 residues. In DNA, the CDR3 is TGCGCCAGCAGCCAAGTTGCCCCAGGGTCTGAAGCTTTCTTT. Encoded protein: CASSQVAPGSEAFF.

This sequence joins TRBV25-1 and TRBJ2-5; D perhaps matches TRBD1 (6 bases). The DNA matches TRBJ2-7 better at its end, which makes the J call doubtful. The CDR3 length is 14 residues. Germline CDR1 reads MGHDK; CDR2 reads SYGVNS. CDR3 sequence reads: CASSESGRGHEQYF. The CDR3 DNA sequence: TGTGCCAGCAGTGAATCTGGCAGGGGCCACGAGCAGTACTTC.